This T cell receptor (beta chain) comes out of a study of T cells after yellow fever vaccination. TCRdb redid the calling of the 5' RACE reads with MiXCR, one entry per CDR3 protein. Of 100,000 or so distinct CDR3 sequences listed, about 8.8% are singletons. The input for sequencing was CD8+ T cells not binding an NS4B(214-222) dextramer, sorted from PBMCs, taken approximately 16 days after the first yellow fever vaccination. The clonotype was recovered from a young man who received the YFV17D yellow fever vaccine.

The CDR3 DNA follows: TGTGCCACCAAACAGGGGGCTTATCAGCCCCAGCATTTT. Encoded protein: CATKQGAYQPQHF. V and J are TRBV19 and TRBJ1-5, with 9 positions matching TRBD1. Germline V lookup: CDR1 LNHDA, CDR2 SQIVND (reference sequence). V lost 10 bases and J lost 5; bases outside the gene matches: 6. This CDR3 is built from 13 residues.